This T cell receptor beta chain was recovered during a study of T-cell memory formation after mild COVID-19. TCRdb redid the calling of the 5' RACE reads with MiXCR, one entry per CDR3 protein. Among about 440,000 distinct CDR3 sequences listed, 20% were seen once. CDR1 and CDR2 from the germline V gene are SGHRS and YFSETQ. CDR3 length: 15 residues. The ends lost 5 bases at V and 4 bases at J; junction bases unmatched: 8. The sample was PBMCs or a T cell subset sorted from them (not recorded which). V usage is TRBV5-1 and J usage is TRBJ2-3; 9 bases are a match to TRBD2. The sequence was obtained from an adult woman who had mild COVID-19 (a few samples of this study predate the infection). Cell type and time point are not known. The CDR3 spells CASRLRTSESDTQYF. DNA for the CDR3: TGCGCCAGCAGGCTAAGGACTAGCGAATCAGATACGCAGTATTTT. Drawing the rest from reference TRBV5-1 and TRBJ2-3, the complete variable domain is KAGVTQTPRYLIKTRGQQVTLSCSPISGHRSVSWYQQTPGQGLQFLFEYFSETQRNKGNFPGRFSGRQFSNSRSEMNVSTLELGDSALYLCASRLRTSESDTQYFGPGTRLTVL.